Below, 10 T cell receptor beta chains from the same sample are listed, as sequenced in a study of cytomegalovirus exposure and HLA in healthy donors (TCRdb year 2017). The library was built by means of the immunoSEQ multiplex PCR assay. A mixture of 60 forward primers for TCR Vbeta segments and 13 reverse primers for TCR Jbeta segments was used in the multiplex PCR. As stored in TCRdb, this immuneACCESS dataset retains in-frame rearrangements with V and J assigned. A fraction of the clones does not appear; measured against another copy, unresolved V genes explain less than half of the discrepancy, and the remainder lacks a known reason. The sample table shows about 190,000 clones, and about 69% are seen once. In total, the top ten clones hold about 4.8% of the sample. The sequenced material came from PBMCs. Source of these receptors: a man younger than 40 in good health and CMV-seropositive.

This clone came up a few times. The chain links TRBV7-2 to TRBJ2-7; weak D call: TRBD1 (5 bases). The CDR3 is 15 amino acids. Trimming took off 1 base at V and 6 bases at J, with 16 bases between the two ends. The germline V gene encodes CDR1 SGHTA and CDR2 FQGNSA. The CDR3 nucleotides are TGTGCCAGCAGCTTAGTCCTTGGGGCAGTAAGCGAGCAGTACTTC. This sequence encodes CASSLVLGAVSEQYF.

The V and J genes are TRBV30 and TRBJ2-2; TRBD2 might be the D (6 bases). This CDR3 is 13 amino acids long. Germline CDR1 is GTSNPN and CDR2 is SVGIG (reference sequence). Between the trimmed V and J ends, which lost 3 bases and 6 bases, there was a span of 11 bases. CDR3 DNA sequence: TGTGCCTGGAGCGTTTGGGGGGCCGGGGAGCTGTTTTTT. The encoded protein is CAWSVWGAGELFF.

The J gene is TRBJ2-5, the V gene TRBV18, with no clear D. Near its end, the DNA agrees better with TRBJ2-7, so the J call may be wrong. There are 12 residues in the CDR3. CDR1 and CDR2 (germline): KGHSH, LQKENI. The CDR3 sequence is CASSPNNYEQYF. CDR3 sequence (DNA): TGTGCCAGCTCACCAAATAATTACGAGCAGTACTTC.

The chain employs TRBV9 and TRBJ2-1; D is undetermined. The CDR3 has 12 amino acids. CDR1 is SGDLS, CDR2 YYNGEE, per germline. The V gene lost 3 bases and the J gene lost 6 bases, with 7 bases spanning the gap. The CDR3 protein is CASSAWPNEQFF. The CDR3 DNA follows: TGTGCCAGCAGCGCCTGGCCCAATGAGCAGTTCTTC.

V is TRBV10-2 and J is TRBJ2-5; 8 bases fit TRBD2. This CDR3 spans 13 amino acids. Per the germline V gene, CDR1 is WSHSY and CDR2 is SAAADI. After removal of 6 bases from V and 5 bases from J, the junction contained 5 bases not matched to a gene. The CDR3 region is CASRGTSQETQYF. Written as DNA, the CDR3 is TGCGCCAGCAGGGGGACTAGTCAGGAGACCCAGTACTTC.

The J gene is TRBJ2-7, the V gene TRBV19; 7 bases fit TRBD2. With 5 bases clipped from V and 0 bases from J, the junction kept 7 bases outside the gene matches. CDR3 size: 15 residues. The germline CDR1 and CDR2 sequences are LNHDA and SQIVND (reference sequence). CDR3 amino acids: CASSSGTTLSYEQYF. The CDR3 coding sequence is TGTGCCAGTAGTTCCGGGACTACCCTCTCCTACGAGCAGTACTTC.

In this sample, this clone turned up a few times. In DNA form, the CDR3 reads TGTGCCAGCAGCTTAGCAGGGACTGGAAACACCATATATTTT. Protein: CASSLAGTGNTIYF. This chain links TRBV11-2 with TRBJ1-3; maybe TRBD1 (5 bases). V was pared by 1 base and J by 2 bases, with 6 bases between. The CDR3 sequence is 14 residues long. Germline V CDR1 and CDR2: SGHAT, FQNNGV.

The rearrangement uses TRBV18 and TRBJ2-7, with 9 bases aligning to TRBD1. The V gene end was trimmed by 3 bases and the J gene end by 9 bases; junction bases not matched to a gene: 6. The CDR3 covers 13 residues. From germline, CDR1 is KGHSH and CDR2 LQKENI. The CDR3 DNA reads TGTGCCAGCTCACCGGACAGGGGAGGGCCGCAGTACTTC. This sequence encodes CASSPDRGGPQYF.

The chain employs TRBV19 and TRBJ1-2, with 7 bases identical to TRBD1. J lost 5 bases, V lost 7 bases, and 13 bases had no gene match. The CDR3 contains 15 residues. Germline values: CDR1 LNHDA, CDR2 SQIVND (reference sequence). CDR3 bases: TGTGCCAGTACCTCTCCAGACAGGGAATGGTATGGCTACACCTTC. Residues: CASTSPDREWYGYTF. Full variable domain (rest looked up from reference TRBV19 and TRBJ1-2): DGGITQSPKYLFRKEGQNVTLSCEQNLNHDAMYWYRQDPGQGLRLIYYSQIVNDFQKGDIAEGYSVSREKKESFPLTVTSAQKNPTAFYLCASTSPDREWYGYTFGSGTRLTVV.

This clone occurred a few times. The CDR3 bases are TGTGCCAGTAGTGGAGGGGATAACAATCAGCCCCAGCATTTT. The encoded protein is CASSGGDNNQPQHF. The V call is TRBV19, the J call TRBJ1-5; D may be TRBD1 (5 bases). This CDR3 has 14 amino acids. Trimming shortened V by 5 bases and J by 3 bases, and 11 bases separated the two germline ends. The germline V gene has CDR1 LNHDA and CDR2 SQIVND (reference sequence).